The 5 T cell receptor beta chains below come from one sample, sequenced in a study of blood T cell repertoires in COVID-19 (dated by TCRdb to 2019 to 2021). Libraries were made using the immunoSEQ multiplex PCR assay. Sourced from immuneACCESS, this table was stored by TCRdb with only in-frame sequences that have V and J called. A share of the clones is absent; for the studies checked, an unresolved V gene accounts for under half, and the remainder has no known explanation. The sample has 250,000 to 350,000 clones on record, about 85% of them singletons. The ten largest account for 0.85% to 0.9% of the sample. The sequenced material came from peripheral blood. These receptors were collected from a human donor with COVID-19, enrolled during active disease. The donor label of this sample is uncertain.

The chain recombines TRBV6-2 or TRBV6-3 with TRBJ1-5; no reliable D call. This CDR3 is 13 amino acids long. CDR1 and CDR2 from the germline V gene are MNHEY and SVGEGT. With 2 bases removed from V and 1 base from J, the gap between germline ends came to 3 bases. This chain's CDR3 is CASSYQSNQPQHF. In DNA, the CDR3 is TGTGCCAGCAGTTACCAAAGCAATCAGCCCCAGCATTTT.

This clone has a single count. V and J are TRBV28 and TRBJ1-5, with 8 bases matching TRBD1. V lost 8 bases, J lost 4 bases, and 10 bases stayed unmatched. The CDR3 totals 15 residues. The V gene's germline CDR1 is MDHEN and CDR2 SYDVKM. CDR3 amino acids: CASRPGTGGNQPQHF. The CDR3 nucleotides read TGTGCCAGCCGCCCCGGGACAGGTGGGAATCAGCCCCAGCATTTT.

The V and J genes are TRBV18 and TRBJ2-7, with D possibly being TRBD2 (6 bases). The V gene's germline CDR1 is KGHSH and CDR2 LQKENI. Trimming pared 5 bases from V and 2 bases from J, leaving 16 bases between. The CDR3 runs 15 residues. As DNA, the CDR3 is TGTGCCAGCTCATCAACCGTGGGGGGACCCTACGAGCAGTACTTC. Translated: CASSSTVGGPYEQYF.

This clone showed up just once. The V call is TRBV5-4, the J call TRBJ1-3, with D possibly TRBD1 on 5 matching bases. The germline gives CDR1 SGHNT, CDR2 YYREEE (reference sequence). The CDR3 consists of 15 residues. The ends were cut back, 4 bases at V and 2 bases at J, with 13 bases in the middle. The CDR3 DNA follows: TGTGCCAGCAGCATTTCGCGGGGGGCTGGAAACACCATATATTTT. Amino acids: CASSISRGAGNTIYF.

This sequence joins TRBV27 and TRBJ1-6; a weak D match, TRBD1 (6 bases). The CDR3 extends over 15 amino acids. Trimming removed 3 bases from V and 9 bases from J, with 15 bases in between. CDR1 is MNHEY and CDR2 is SMNVEV in the germline V gene (reference sequence). CDR3 sequence (DNA): TGTGCCAGCAGTTTCCAGGGGAGGGGTAGTTCACCCCTCCACTTT. Its protein product is CASSFQGRGSSPLHF.